The 2 T cell receptor beta chains below all came from one sample that was sequenced in a study of liver allograft versus peripheral blood T cells. Looking at the study overall: Peripheral blood of the recipients supplied T cell receptor repertoires that were compared with those in transplanted livers.

TCRdb passed the reads through MiXCR, listing each CDR3 protein once. The sample has about 16,000 distinct CDR3 sequences; 22% are singletons. All receptors derive from a human patient who had a liver transplant. Certain T cells may be donor cells from the graft.

This clonotype was detected many times. The chain links TRBV28 to TRBJ1-6; 9 nucleotides line up with TRBD1. This CDR3 has 15 amino acids. The trim removed 3 bases at V and 6 bases at J, leaving 3 bases unmatched. Germline loops: CDR1 MDHEN, CDR2 SYDVKM. The CDR3 DNA follows: TGTGCCAGCAGTTTCAGGACAGGGGTTAATTCACCCCTCCACTTT. Its protein product is CASSFRTGVNSPLHF.

The chain combines TRBV7-2 with TRBJ2-7; D not resolved. CDR1 is SGHTA and CDR2 is FQGNSA in the germline V gene. This CDR3 has 14 residues. Between the trimmed V and J ends, which lost 5 bases and 6 bases, there was a span of 17 bases. CDR3 protein: CASSKGLGRLEQYF. The CDR3 DNA follows: TGTGCCAGCAGCAAAGGCCTAGGACGGCTCGAGCAGTACTTC.